The source of this T cell receptor (beta chain) is a study of cytomegalovirus exposure and HLA in healthy donors. PCR used 60 Vbeta primers and 13 Jbeta primers. This table comes from immunoSEQ multiplex PCR, and its TCRdb copy is limited to in-frame clones, with some not included. The sample consists of 85,000 to 110,000 clones, 75% to 85% of them appearing once. Notes on this clone: Its matching antigen is unknown. Germline is not matched at one junction end, which may reflect a read error.

Study results and caveats: When the data were analyzed later, several of the most significant clusters appeared to be linked to common viral pathogens. In a later analysis, TCR beta V- and J-gene trimming was associated with a missense DCLRE1C variant.

The sample comprised PBMCs. The sequence was obtained from a woman under 30 in good health and CMV-seropositive.

The CDR3 sequence is CASSFDILGKKQYF. The CDR3 DNA sequence: TGTGCTAGCAGCTTTGATATTCTAGGAAAAAAGCAGTACTTC. The chain uses TRBV7-7 and TRBJ2-7; D remains unclear. The CDR3 length is 14 residues. Germline lookup yields CDR1 SSHAT and CDR2 FNYEAQ (reference sequence). The full variable domain, with the rest looked up from reference TRBV7-7 and TRBJ2-7, is GAGVSQSPRYKVTKRGQDVTLRCDPISSHATLYWYQQALGQGPEFLTYFNYEAQPDKSGLPSDRFSAERPEGSISTLTIQRTEQRDSAMYRCASSFDILGKKQYFGPGTRLTVT.